One sample yielded the 19 T cell receptor beta chains listed below, sequenced in a study of blood T cell repertoires in COVID-19. The protocol was immunoSEQ multiplex PCR, while the TCRdb copy is restricted to in-frame clones and leaves out a portion. This sample carries roughly 130,000 clones, around 90% of them seen once, and the ten largest clones take 8% to 11%. Material: peripheral blood. Receptors were obtained from a man between 60 and 75 years old with active or convalescent COVID-19.

The chain links TRBV28 to TRBJ2-4, with a possible D match to TRBD2 (7 bases). The germline gives CDR1 MDHEN, CDR2 SYDVKM. With 2 bases removed from V and 1 base from J, the gap between germline ends came to 24 bases. This CDR3 has 20 amino acids. CDR3 protein: CASSLRGGSQGNRAKNIQYF. The CDR3 DNA is TGTGCCAGCAGTTTAAGGGGGGGAAGCCAGGGTAATAGGGCCAAAAACATTCAGTACTTC.

The chain joins TRBV28 to TRBJ1-5; 7 nucleotides agree with TRBD1. This CDR3 spans 16 amino acids. The V and J ends lost 4 bases and 3 bases, in that order; junction bases with no gene match: 9. The germline V gene encodes CDR1 MDHEN and CDR2 SYDVKM. CDR3 sequence: CASSWGQPFSNQPQHF. The CDR3 coding sequence is TGTGCCAGCAGTTGGGGACAGCCATTTTCCAATCAGCCCCAGCATTTT.

This chain links TRBV4-1 with TRBJ1-6, with 8 positions matching TRBD1. This CDR3 is built from 16 residues. Germline loops: CDR1 MGHRA, CDR2 YSYEKL. J lost 4 bases, V lost 4 bases, and 6 bases had no gene match. In DNA, the CDR3 is TGCGCCAGCAGCCGAGACAGGGGTAATTATAATTCACCCCTCCACTTT. This sequence encodes CASSRDRGNYNSPLHF.

The gene calls are TRBV10-1 and TRBJ2-5, with D possibly TRBD2 on 5 matching bases. Trimming cost V 0 bases and J 5 bases, with 7 bases left between them. The length of the CDR3 is 13 residues. From germline, CDR1 is WNHNN and CDR2 SYGVQD (reference sequence). For the CDR3, the DNA is TGCGCCAGCAGTGAGTCCAGGAGGGAGACCCAGTACTTC. Translating it yields CASSESRRETQYF.

This chain links TRBV27 with TRBJ2-7; 7 nucleotides line up with TRBD2. This CDR3 has 16 amino acids. The germline CDR1 and CDR2 sequences are MNHEY and SMNVEV (reference sequence). After removal of 0 bases from V and 2 bases from J, the junction contained 7 bases not matched to a gene. CDR3 sequence reads: CASSLSLGTKTYEQYF. CDR3 nucleotides: TGTGCCAGCAGTTTATCCCTAGGGACTAAAACCTACGAGCAGTACTTC.

V usage is TRBV6-2 or TRBV6-3 and J usage is TRBJ1-5, with TRBD1 matching 9 bases. The CDR3 spans 17 residues. The V gene's germline CDR1 is MNHEY and CDR2 SVGEGT. After removal of 6 bases from V and 3 bases from J, the junction contained 12 bases not matched to a gene. CDR3 region: CASSTDRGQGDNQPQHF. Here the CDR3 DNA reads TGTGCCAGCAGCACCGACCGGGGACAGGGTGACAATCAGCCCCAGCATTTT.

J is TRBJ1-1 and V is TRBV28; D may be TRBD1 (5 bases). This CDR3 has 15 residues. V was clipped by 4 bases and J by 0 bases, with 12 bases between them. CDR1 is MDHEN, CDR2 SYDVKM, per germline. CDR3 nucleotide sequence: TGTGCCAGCAGTTCGGGCCGGGGGGTGAACACTGAAGCTTTCTTT. Its protein product is CASSSGRGVNTEAFF.

The chain has TRBV28 and TRBJ1-6; unclear D gene. The CDR3 has 13 residues. Germline V lookup: CDR1 MDHEN, CDR2 SYDVKM. With 2 bases removed from V and 9 bases from J, the gap between germline ends came to 8 bases. CDR3 residues: CASSLVGVSPLHF. CDR3 coding DNA: TGTGCCAGCAGTTTAGTCGGGGTTTCACCCCTCCACTTT.

The V call is TRBV27, the J call TRBJ1-2; D is perhaps TRBD1 (6 bases). The V end was cut by 2 bases, the J end by 7 bases, with 14 bases between. The germline CDR1 and CDR2 sequences are MNHEY and SMNVEV (reference sequence). The CDR3 is 14 residues long. In nucleotides, the CDR3 is TGTGCCAGCAGTTTAATCGGACAGAGGGGTGGCTACACCTTC. Encoded protein: CASSLIGQRGGYTF.

V gene TRBV28 combines with J gene TRBJ1-2, with 12 bases that match TRBD1. CDR3 length: 15 amino acids. Losses at the gene ends were 11 bases for V and 6 bases for J; bases not matched to a gene: 13. CDR1 MDHEN and CDR2 SYDVKM come from the germline V gene. The CDR3 spells CAAQFPGDRGHGYTF. As DNA, the CDR3 is TGTGCCGCCCAGTTTCCGGGGGACAGGGGGCATGGCTACACCTTC.

The count of this clone is one. The chain couples TRBV7-8 to TRBJ1-4; the match to TRBD1 covers 9 bases. The CDR3 has 12 residues. Trimming cost V 5 bases and J 11 bases; bases outside gene matches: 3. Germline V CDR1 and CDR2: SGHVS, FQNEAQ. CDR3: CASSPGTGKLFF. The CDR3 DNA follows: TGTGCCAGCAGCCCAGGGACAGGGAAACTGTTTTTT.

The chain has TRBV5-8 and TRBJ2-5, with D possibly matching TRBD1 (6 bases). V was pared by 0 bases and J by 5 bases, with 14 bases between. The CDR3 has 15 residues. Germline V gene data show CDR1 as SGHTS and CDR2 as YDEGEE. The CDR3 DNA is TGTGCCAGCAGCTTGGCTTCAGGGGTGAGGGAGACCCAGTACTTC. Translating gives CASSLASGVRETQYF.

V is TRBV11-2 and J is TRBJ2-5; a weak D match, TRBD2 (5 bases). Per germline, CDR1 SGHAT and CDR2 FQNNGV. V lost 3 bases and J 2 bases, leaving 7 bases between the germline ends. This CDR3 has 13 amino acids. CDR3 DNA: TGTGCCAGCAGCTTCGGGGTACAAGAGACCCAGTACTTC. This translates into CASSFGVQETQYF.

The chain joins TRBV7-6 to TRBJ1-6; TRBD1 might be the D (5 bases). The CDR3 consists of 15 residues. CDR1 and CDR2 from the germline V gene are SGHVS and FNYEAQ. Trimming took off 1 base at V and 9 bases at J, with 13 bases between the two ends. This CDR3 reads CASSLESGLSSPLHF. The CDR3 DNA is TGTGCCAGCAGCTTAGAGTCAGGGTTGAGTTCACCCCTCCACTTT.

The chain recombines TRBV7-2 with TRBJ1-1; D gene ambiguous. The germline V and J ends were trimmed by 0 bases and 0 bases, with 5 bases remaining between them. Germline V lookup: CDR1 SGHTA, CDR2 FQGNSA. This CDR3 is built from 14 residues. In nucleotides, the CDR3 is TGTGCCAGCAGCTTAGCACAGTTGAACACTGAAGCTTTCTTT. It specifies CASSLAQLNTEAFF.

The chain uses TRBV12-3 or TRBV12-4 and TRBJ1-1; weak D call: TRBD1 (6 bases). Trimming took 5 bases from V and 7 from J, leaving 14 bases between them. The CDR3 totals 13 residues. This chain's CDR3 is CASSPTGSNEAFF. Written as DNA, the CDR3 is TGTGCCAGCAGTCCCACAGGGAGTAATGAAGCTTTCTTT.

V and J are TRBV6-5 and TRBJ1-2; 7 bases line up with TRBD1. The J segment lost 4 bases and the V segment lost 4 bases, leaving 6 bases of the junction unmatched. The CDR3 has 14 residues. Per the germline V gene, CDR1 is MNHEY and CDR2 is SVGAGI. CDR3: CASSSPGQSYGYTF. In DNA, the CDR3 is TGTGCCAGCAGTTCCCCGGGACAGTCCTATGGCTACACCTTC.

The rearrangement uses TRBV11-2 and TRBJ1-1, with a tentative D call TRBD1 (5 bases). The V and J ends lost 1 base and 1 base respectively, with 10 bases between them. The germline V gene has CDR1 SGHAT and CDR2 FQNNGV. The CDR3 is 15 amino acids. DNA of the CDR3: TGTGCCAGCAGCTTAGTAGGACAACCGAACACTGAAGCTTTCTTT. Its translation: CASSLVGQPNTEAFF. Looking up the rest from reference TRBV11-2 and TRBJ1-1 gives the full variable domain: EAGVAQSPRYKIIEKRQSVAFWCNPISGHATLYWYQQILGQGPKLLIQFQNNGVVDDSQLPKDRFSAERLKGVDSTLKIQPAKLEDSAVYLCASSLVGQPNTEAFFGQGTRLTVV.

J is TRBJ2-2 and V is TRBV14; D gene unclear. The CDR3 length is 15 residues. V lost 0 bases, J lost 7 bases, and 12 bases lay in between. Germline V CDR1 and CDR2: SGHDN, FVKESK. The CDR3 loop is CASSQDLPPGGELFF. CDR3 bases: TGTGCCAGCAGCCAAGATCTTCCTCCGGGCGGGGAGCTGTTTTTT.